This T cell receptor beta chain was sequenced in a study of a mutant IDH1 vaccine in newly diagnosed glioma. The protocol was immunoSEQ multiplex PCR, while the TCRdb copy is restricted to in-frame clones and leaves out a portion. The sample yields 35,000 to 50,000 clones, approximately 90% seen once. The CDR3 sequence is 14 residues long. V shed 8 bases and J shed 5 bases, with 15 bases lying between them. Germline V gene data show CDR1 as LNHDA and CDR2 as SQIVND (reference sequence). Concerning this clone: Its cognate antigen is unknown.

Described time point: week 23, last vaccination. Doses consisted of 300 ug of mutant IDH1 20-mer peptide each, paired with topical imiquimod. The chain couples TRBV19 to TRBJ2-2; D uncertain. The sequencing here drew on PBMCs, taken from a glioma patient whose treatment included an IDH1 peptide vaccine. The clonotype comes from a middle-aged man with glioma. For the CDR3, the DNA is TGTGCCAGTTCCATATACGCGAGAACCGGGGAGCTGTTTTTT. Amino acid sequence: CASSIYARTGELFF.